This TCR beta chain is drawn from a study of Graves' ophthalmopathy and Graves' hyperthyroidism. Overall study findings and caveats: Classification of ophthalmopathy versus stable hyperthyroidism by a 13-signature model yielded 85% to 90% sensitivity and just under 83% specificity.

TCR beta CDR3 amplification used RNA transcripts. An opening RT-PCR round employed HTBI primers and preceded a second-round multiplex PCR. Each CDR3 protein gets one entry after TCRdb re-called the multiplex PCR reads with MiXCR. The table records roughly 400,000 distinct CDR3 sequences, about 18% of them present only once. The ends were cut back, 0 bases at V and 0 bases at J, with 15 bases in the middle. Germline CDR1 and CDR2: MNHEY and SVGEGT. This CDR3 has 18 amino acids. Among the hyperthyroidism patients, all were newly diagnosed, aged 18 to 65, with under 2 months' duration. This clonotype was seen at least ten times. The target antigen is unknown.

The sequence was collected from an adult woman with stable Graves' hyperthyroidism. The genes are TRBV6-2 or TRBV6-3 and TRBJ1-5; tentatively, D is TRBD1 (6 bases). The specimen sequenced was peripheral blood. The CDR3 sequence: CASSYSPAGAYSNQPQHF. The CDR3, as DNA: TGTGCCAGCAGTTACTCTCCGGCAGGGGCGTATAGCAATCAGCCCCAGCATTTT.